The source of this TCR beta chain is a study of identical twins. Study observations and caveats: Conclusions were drawn cross-sectionally by statistical analysis, without following the same donors.

TCRdb redid the calling of the 5' RACE reads with MiXCR, one entry per CDR3 protein. Among 210,000 or so distinct CDR3 sequences, about a sixth were seen once, and the ten largest hold 40%. A remark on this clonotype: Its antigen remains unidentified.

These data were also filed under a second study, of T cells expressing NK-cell markers. From that second work: Topping the CD3+CD56-NKG2C+ fraction as well were these clonotypes, in several donors.

Sequenced sample: CD8+ T cells sorted from blood. This TCR derives from a woman between 18 and 30 years old in good health.

Here the CDR3 reads CASSESGTGGVYGYTF. The CDR3 bases are TGTGCCAGCAGTGAATCCGGGACAGGGGGTGTCTATGGCTACACCTTC. The chain joins TRBV2 to TRBJ1-2, with 11 bases aligning to TRBD1. V shed 2 bases, J shed 4 bases, and the junction held 6 bases outside the gene matches. This CDR3 region has 16 residues. Germline V gives CDR1 SNHLY, CDR2 FYNNEI.